Following are 18 T cell receptor beta chains from one sample sequenced in a study of CD8 T cells in Susac syndrome. Random hexamers were used to reverse transcribe an amount of about 0.5 to 1 ug RNA. TCRdb redid the calling of the immunoSEQ multiplex PCR reads with MiXCR, one entry per CDR3 protein. This table holds about 430,000 distinct CDR3 sequences, 75% to 90% found once. Sequencing was done on a sample of CD8+ T cells from PBMCs. All receptors derive from a human donor with multiple sclerosis.

The genes are TRBV12-3 or TRBV12-4 and TRBJ2-7, with D possibly called TRBD1 or TRBD2 (7 bases each). Deletions cut 2 bases from V and 3 bases from J, with 14 bases between. CDR3 length equals 15 residues. In DNA, the CDR3 is TGTGCCAGCAGTTTATCGCAGGGGGGGGTCTACGAGCAGTACTTC. It is translated as CASSLSQGGVYEQYF.

The J gene is TRBJ2-7, the V gene TRBV6-5; D is undetermined. V was cut by 0 bases and J by 5 bases, with 5 bases left in between. The CDR3 runs 12 residues. Germline values: CDR1 MNHEY, CDR2 SVGAGI. CDR3 sequence: CASSYSLDEQYF. DNA of the CDR3: TGTGCCAGCAGTTACTCCCTTGACGAGCAGTACTTC.

The chain has TRBV4-1 and TRBJ1-4, with 8 bases fitting TRBD1. V trimming: 4 bases; J trimming: 0 bases; junction bases outside the gene matches: 10. This CDR3 contains 18 residues. From germline, CDR1 is MGHRA and CDR2 YSYEKL. The chain's CDR3 is CASSPPGQENPTNEKLFF. Here the CDR3 DNA reads TGCGCCAGCAGCCCTCCGGGACAGGAGAATCCAACTAATGAAAAACTGTTTTTT.

The chain joins TRBV6-2 or TRBV6-3 to TRBJ1-1; D is perhaps TRBD1 (6 bases). Per the germline V gene, CDR1 is MNHEY and CDR2 is SVGEGT. With 3 bases removed from V and 2 bases from J, the gap between germline ends came to 13 bases. The CDR3 covers 15 residues. The CDR3 bases are TGTGCCAGCAGTTATCGAGGGGGGATTAACACTGAAGCTTTCTTT. Protein sequence: CASSYRGGINTEAFF.

V usage is TRBV12-3 or TRBV12-4 and J usage is TRBJ2-2; D may be TRBD1 or TRBD2 (5 bases each). The CDR3 runs to 14 residues. Trimming stripped 10 bases from V and 2 bases from J, with 14 bases between. The CDR3 region has the DNA TGTGCCATCCCCCACCGGGACAACACCGGGGAGCTGTTTTTT. This sequence encodes CAIPHRDNTGELFF.

The V and J genes are TRBV7-9 and TRBJ1-1; no clear D. CDR3 size: 12 residues. Per the germline V gene, CDR1 is SEHNR and CDR2 is FQNEAQ (reference sequence). V lost 2 bases and J lost 4, with 5 bases in between. CDR3 sequence: CASSLSSTEAFF. DNA of the CDR3: TGTGCCAGCAGCTTAAGTAGCACTGAAGCTTTCTTT.

This rearrangement joins TRBV29-1 to TRBJ2-2; unclear D gene. The CDR3 sequence is 12 residues long. V was shortened by 7 bases and J by 2 bases, with 8 bases between the two germline ends. Germline values: CDR1 SQVTM, CDR2 ANQGSEA. The CDR3 coding sequence is TGCAGCGCCCTAGATAACACCGGGGAGCTGTTTTTT. Protein product: CSALDNTGELFF.

This clonotype was counted a few times. The chain combines TRBV27 with TRBJ2-6; D is undetermined. Between the trimmed V and J ends, which lost 0 bases and 3 bases, there was a span of 6 bases. This CDR3 region has 15 residues. The germline V gene encodes CDR1 MNHEY and CDR2 SMNVEV (reference sequence). The CDR3 loop reads CASSLSGSGANVLTF. The CDR3 DNA reads TGTGCCAGCAGTTTATCAGGAAGTGGGGCCAACGTCCTGACTTTC.

This chain joins TRBV28 and TRBJ2-2; D possibly corresponds to TRBD2 (6 bases). The CDR3 totals 15 residues. Germline V gene data show CDR1 as MDHEN and CDR2 as SYDVKM. Trimming removed 5 bases from V and 1 base from J, with 11 bases in between. The CDR3, as DNA: TGTGCCAGCAGTCAAGTAGCGGAGAACACCGGGGAGCTGTTTTTT. Protein: CASSQVAENTGELFF.

The chain couples TRBV6-1 to TRBJ2-7; 8 bases agree with TRBD2. There are 13 residues in the CDR3. J was trimmed by 4 bases and V by 4 bases; bases with no gene match: 3. The V gene's germline CDR1 is MNHNS and CDR2 SASEGT. The CDR3 sequence: CASSGSGGYEQYF. In DNA, the CDR3 is TGTGCCAGCAGTGGAAGCGGGGGTTACGAGCAGTACTTC.

This chain links TRBV28 with TRBJ1-5, with D perhaps TRBD1 (6 bases). Trimming shortened V by 5 bases and J by 2 bases, and 10 bases separated the two germline ends. This CDR3 comprises 14 residues. Per germline, CDR1 MDHEN and CDR2 SYDVKM. CDR3 residues: CASSQQGGNQPQHF. CDR3 coding DNA: TGTGCCAGCAGTCAACAGGGTGGCAATCAGCCCCAGCATTTT.

This clonotype was seen a handful of times. The chain is built from TRBV29-1 and TRBJ2-7; D is perhaps TRBD2 (6 bases). Germline V gene lookup returns CDR1 SQVTM and CDR2 ANQGSEA. Trimming shortened V by 3 bases and J by 5 bases, and 14 bases separated the two germline ends. The CDR3 totals 13 residues. CDR3 in amino acids: CSVELAVHNEQYF. The DNA of the CDR3 is TGCAGCGTTGAGTTAGCGGTCCATAACGAGCAGTACTTC.

The J gene is TRBJ2-7, the V gene TRBV28; TRBD1 agrees at 10 bases. Per the germline V gene, CDR1 is MDHEN and CDR2 is SYDVKM. Trimming removed 4 bases from V and 2 bases from J; junction bases left unmatched: 8. This CDR3 contains 16 residues. This CDR3 is CASSSPGQGLPYEQYF. In DNA, the CDR3 is TGTGCCAGCAGTTCACCGGGACAGGGGCTTCCCTACGAGCAGTACTTC.

DNA of the CDR3: TGTGCCAGCAGTCGTCAGCTTGAGCTTCTGAATGGCTACACCTTC. Amino acid sequence: CASSRQLELLNGYTF. This chain joins TRBV12-3 or TRBV12-4 and TRBJ1-2, with D unclear. Trimming removed 5 bases from V and 6 bases from J, with 19 bases in between. CDR3 length: 15 residues.

The V call is TRBV13, the J call TRBJ1-6, with D uncertain. The CDR3 sequence is 15 residues long. Germline V CDR1 and CDR2: PRHDT, FYEKMQ (reference sequence). V gave up 5 bases and J gave up 0 bases, with 8 bases separating them. The CDR3 loop is CASSPRNSYNSPLHF. CDR3 DNA: TGTGCCAGCAGCCCCAGGAACTCCTATAATTCACCCCTCCACTTT.

The CDR3 bases are TGTGCCAGCAGCTCCCTGAGGTTGTACGTCCTGACTTTC. Amino acid sequence: CASSSLRLYVLTF. The chain combines TRBV7-9 with TRBJ2-6; no clear D. The CDR3 runs to 13 residues. From germline, CDR1 is SEHNR and CDR2 FQNEAQ (reference sequence). V was shortened by 4 bases and J by 11 bases, with 12 bases between the two germline ends.

The J gene is TRBJ1-5, the V gene TRBV6-2 or TRBV6-3; D unclear. Germline assignment: CDR1 MNHEY and CDR2 SVGEGT. This CDR3 has 15 residues. V lost 2 bases and J lost 0, with 8 bases in between. The DNA for the CDR3 is TGTGCCAGCAGTTACGAAGCATATAGCAATCAGCCCCAGCATTTT. Protein product: CASSYEAYSNQPQHF.

In DNA, the CDR3 is TGTGCCAGCAGCCAGTCCCCTTCCTACGAGCAGTACTTC. This codes for CASSQSPSYEQYF. The chain links TRBV3-1 to TRBJ2-7, with D unresolved. In germline, CDR1 is LGHDT, CDR2 YNNKEL (reference sequence). V lost 3 bases, J lost 1 base, and 7 bases lay in between. This CDR3 region has 13 residues.